This T cell receptor beta chain was documented in a study of read filtering for tumor transcriptome and immune sequencing (dated by TCRdb to 2020 to 2022). Context from the whole study: The cohort was composed of 17 male and 13 to 15 female patients, with a mean age of roughly 70 years and an age range of about 47 to 85. Per sample, about 4 to 10.27 million TCR-region mapped reads were obtained with IR-seq, compared with only roughly 75 to 1,400 with RNA-seq. A main aim was a read-filtering strategy for immune repertoire data, specifically whether clonotypes supported by a single read should be removed. After DNase treatment, whole-transcriptome libraries were prepared using the TruSeq RNA Access Library Prep Kit. Under revised international staging, 8 or 9 patients fell into R-ISS I, more than 15 into R-ISS II and roughly 7 into R-ISS III. Using the same bone marrow samples, the study compared TCR repertoires obtained by targeted immune repertoire sequencing with those obtained by bulk whole-transcriptome sequencing. Here is what the overall study found, with its caveats: Single-read clonotypes made up roughly 85% of clonotypes but only approximately 3.7% of total reads in IR-seq, compared with more than 65% of clonotypes and 40% to 55% of reads in RNA-seq. Compared with RNA-seq, IR-seq captured clonotypes at much greater depth and more reliably, and a smaller IR-seq throughput was enough to identify most of the shared clonotypes. The sorted CD138-negative fraction was not purified T cells but a mixed bone marrow immune population. The correlation between IR-seq and RNA-seq shared clonotype proportions rose when single-read clonotypes were removed.

Each patient had bone marrow sampled at the time of active disease. Ficoll-Hypaque density gradient centrifugation was used to isolate the bone marrow mononuclear cells. To remove myeloma plasma cells, the cells were labeled with CD138 magnetic microbeads on a MACS separator, and CD138-negative cells were then collected by negative selection. Flow cytometry on an Attune NxT with CD138 antibodies was used to check the purity of the isolated cells. Total RNA was extracted with TRIzol reagent and quantified with a NanoDrop spectrophotometer. Paired RNA-seq and IR-seq were performed on the CD138-negative bone marrow sample of each patient. Starting from approximately 0.4 ug RNA, TCR libraries were constructed with the Immunoverse kit using molecular barcoded adaptors that cover the alpha/delta and beta/gamma chains. TCR library preparation used the same RNA that was used for transcriptome sequencing. An Illumina HiSeq 4000 with 2 x 150 cycles was used to sequence the TCR libraries. In the original analysis: MiXCR aligned TCR reads to human V, D, J and C references and assembled the aligned reads into CDR3 clonotypes, with quality filtering and error correction included. The tcR package in R was used to analyze clonotype counts and gene usage diversity. For inspection of raw mapping reads, RNA-seq reads were mapped by STAR aligner version 2.5.3a onto GRCh37 of the human genome. IR-seq fastq files were randomly downsampled with Seqtk 1.3 to test the effect of sequencing depth on detected clonotypes. TCRdb ran its own pipeline on the public reads, namely fastp trimming at Q25 and MiXCR clone calling, and kept in-frame beta chains. Rows are combined by CDR3 protein, so each entry shows the most common genes and DNA. These V and J calls rely on TCRdb rather than the paper's analysis. The sample includes over 7,500 distinct CDR3 sequences, with roughly 15% observed a single time. Jointly, the top ten make up 20% to 25% of the sample.

V is cut by 8 bases and J by 4 bases, and the space between the germline ends is 8 bases. Its CDR3 holds 12 amino acids, cysteine through phenylalanine. Only the CDR3 region is kept as DNA, spanning 36 bases read in frame from base 1. Per the germline V gene, MNHEY is the CDR1 and SVGEGT is the CDR2. This clonotype was seen repeatedly, ten times or more. The antigen it binds to is not known. Nothing much larger sits one base from this clone, and base qualities are not available. The TCR comes from a donor older than 35 with multiple myeloma. The sequence links TRBV6-2 or TRBV6-3 to TRBJ2-2; a weak D assignment points to TRBD1 (6 bases agree). The sequenced sample was a population of CD138-negative cells sorted from bone marrow. Read against the paper, the sample's cell subset or site label means: bone marrow mononuclear cells depleted of CD138+ plasma/myeloma cells by negative magnetic selection. The CDR3 region has the sequence CASDRSTGELFF. The nucleotide sequence reads as follows: TGTGCCAGCGACAGGAGCACCGGGGAGCTGTTTTTT.